This T cell receptor beta chain was observed in a study of patients and donors after allogeneic stem cell transplantation. TCRdb fed the RT-PCR reads into MiXCR, producing one record per CDR3 protein. The table has 200,000 to 250,000 distinct CDR3 sequences, roughly 15% seen once. Germline CDR1 reads SEHNR; CDR2 reads FQNEAQ (reference sequence). CDR3 size: 13 residues. V was clipped by 4 bases and J by 5 bases; unmatched bases: 2. This chain uses TRBV7-9 with TRBJ2-3; 8 bases map to TRBD2. The source is a human donor who was either an allogeneic HSCT recipient or a stem cell or donor lymphocyte infusion donor (not recorded which). It is not recorded whose cells these are; they may come from a transplant donor. Material: blood, either unsorted or a sorted T cell fraction (not recorded which). This chain's CDR3 is CASSYSGVDTQYF. CDR3 coding DNA: TGTGCCAGCAGCTATAGCGGGGTAGATACGCAGTATTTT. The full variable domain, in which reference TRBV7-9 and TRBJ2-3 provide the parts outside the CDR3, is DTGVSQNPRHKITKRGQNVTFRCDPISEHNRLYWYRQTLGQGPEFLTYFQNEAQLEKSRLLSDRFSAERPKGSFSTLEIQRTEQGDSAMYLCASSYSGVDTQYFGPGTRLTVL.